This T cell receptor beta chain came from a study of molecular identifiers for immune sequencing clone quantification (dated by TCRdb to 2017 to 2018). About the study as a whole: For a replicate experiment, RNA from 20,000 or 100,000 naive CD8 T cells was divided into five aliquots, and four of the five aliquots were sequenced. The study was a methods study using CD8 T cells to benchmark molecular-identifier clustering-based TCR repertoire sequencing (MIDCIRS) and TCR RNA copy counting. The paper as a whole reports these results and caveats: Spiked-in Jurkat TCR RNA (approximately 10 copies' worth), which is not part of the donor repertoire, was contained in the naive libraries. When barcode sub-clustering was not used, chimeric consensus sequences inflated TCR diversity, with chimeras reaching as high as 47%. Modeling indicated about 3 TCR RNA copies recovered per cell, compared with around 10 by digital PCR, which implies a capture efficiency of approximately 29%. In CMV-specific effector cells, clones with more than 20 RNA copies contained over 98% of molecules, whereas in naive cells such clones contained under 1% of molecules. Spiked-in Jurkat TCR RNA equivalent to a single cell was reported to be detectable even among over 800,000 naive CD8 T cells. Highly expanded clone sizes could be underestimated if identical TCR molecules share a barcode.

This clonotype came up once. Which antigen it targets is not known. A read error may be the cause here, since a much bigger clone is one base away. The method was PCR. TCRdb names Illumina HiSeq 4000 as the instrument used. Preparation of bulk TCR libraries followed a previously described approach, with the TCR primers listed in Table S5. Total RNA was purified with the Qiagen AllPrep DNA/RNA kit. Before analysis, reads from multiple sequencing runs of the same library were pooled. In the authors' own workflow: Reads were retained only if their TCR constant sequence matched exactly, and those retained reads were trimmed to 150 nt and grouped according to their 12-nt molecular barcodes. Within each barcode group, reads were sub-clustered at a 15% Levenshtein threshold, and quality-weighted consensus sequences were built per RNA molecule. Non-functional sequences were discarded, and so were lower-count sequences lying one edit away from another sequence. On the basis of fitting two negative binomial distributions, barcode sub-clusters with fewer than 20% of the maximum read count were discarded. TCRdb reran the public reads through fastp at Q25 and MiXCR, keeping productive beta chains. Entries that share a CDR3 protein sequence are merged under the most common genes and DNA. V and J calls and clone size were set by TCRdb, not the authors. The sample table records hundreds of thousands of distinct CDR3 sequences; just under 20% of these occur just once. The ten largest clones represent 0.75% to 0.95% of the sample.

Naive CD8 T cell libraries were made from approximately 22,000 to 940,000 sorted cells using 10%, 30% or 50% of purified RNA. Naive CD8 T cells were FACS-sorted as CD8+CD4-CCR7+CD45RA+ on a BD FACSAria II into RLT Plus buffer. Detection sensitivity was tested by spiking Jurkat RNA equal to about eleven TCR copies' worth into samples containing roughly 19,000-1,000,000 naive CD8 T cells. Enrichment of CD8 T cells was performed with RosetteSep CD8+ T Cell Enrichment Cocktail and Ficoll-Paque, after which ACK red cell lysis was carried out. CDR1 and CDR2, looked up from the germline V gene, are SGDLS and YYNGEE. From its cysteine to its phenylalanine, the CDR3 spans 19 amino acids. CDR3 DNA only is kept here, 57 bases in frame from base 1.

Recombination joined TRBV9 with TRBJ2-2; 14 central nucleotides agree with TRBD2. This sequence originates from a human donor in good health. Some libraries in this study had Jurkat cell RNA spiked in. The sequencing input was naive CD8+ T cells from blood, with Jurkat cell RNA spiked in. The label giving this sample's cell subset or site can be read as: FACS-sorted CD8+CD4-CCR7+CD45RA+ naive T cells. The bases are TGTGCCAGCAGCGCTAGACTAGCGGGAGGGCCAGCGTACACCGGGGAGCCGTTTTTT. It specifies CASSARLAGGPAYTGEPFF.